This TCR beta chain was observed in a study of T cells in Graves' hyperthyroidism and ophthalmopathy. Turning to the study itself: Peripheral blood was obtained at initial diagnosis, preceding any treatment. General study findings and limits: Researchers found most expanded thyroid clonotypes above 0.001 in blood as well.

The length of the CDR3 is 13 residues. Trimming took 5 bases from V and 5 from J, leaving 9 bases between them. Germline values: CDR1 MNHEY, CDR2 SMNVEV (reference sequence). Researchers amplified the TCR beta CDR3 regions from RNA transcripts. During a first-round RT-PCR of the TCR CDR3, the HTBI primer set was used. TCRdb re-called the multiplex PCR reads through MiXCR, storing one row per CDR3 protein. Here the sample spans 600,000 to 850,000 distinct CDR3 sequences, 15% to 20% being singletons. Subjects aged 18 to 65 presented with newly diagnosed hyperthyroidism of less than 2 months' duration. This clonotype occurred a few times. Its antigen is unidentified.

The sequence was collected from a woman between 50 and 59 years old with Graves' hyperthyroidism that later progressed to Graves' ophthalmopathy. The sequenced material came from blood. The rearrangement joins TRBV27 to TRBJ2-2; D could derive from TRBD1 or TRBD2 (5 bases each). This CDR3 is CASSPGPTGELFF. The DNA of the CDR3 is TGTGCCAGCAGTCCGGGACCTACCGGGGAGCTGTTTTTT.